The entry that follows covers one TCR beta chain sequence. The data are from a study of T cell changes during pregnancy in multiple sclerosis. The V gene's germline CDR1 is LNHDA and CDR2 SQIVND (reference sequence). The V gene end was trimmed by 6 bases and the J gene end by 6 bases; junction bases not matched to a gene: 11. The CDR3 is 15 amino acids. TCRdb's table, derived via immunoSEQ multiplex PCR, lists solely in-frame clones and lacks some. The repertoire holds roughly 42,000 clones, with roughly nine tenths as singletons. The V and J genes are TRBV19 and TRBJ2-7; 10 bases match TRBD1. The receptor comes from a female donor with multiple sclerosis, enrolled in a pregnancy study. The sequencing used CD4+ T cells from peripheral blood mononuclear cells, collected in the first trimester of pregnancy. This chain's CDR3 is CASRSSGTGEREQYF. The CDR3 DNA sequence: TGTGCCAGTAGAAGTTCGGGGACAGGGGAGCGCGAGCAGTACTTC.